The present T cell receptor beta chain was sequenced within a study of cytomegalovirus exposure and HLA in healthy donors. General study results and limits: Later analysis identified several of the most significant clusters that appeared linked to common viral pathogens. Researchers reported in a later analysis that a missense DCLRE1C variant was tied to TCR beta V- and J-gene trimming.

As concerns this clone: The antigen remains unidentified.

The PCR used 60 Vbeta and 13 Jbeta primers. Some clones are missing from TCRdb's copy, which holds only in-frame ones; the method was immunoSEQ multiplex PCR. The sample shows under 250,000 clones, about 83% of them seen only once. The clonotype was recovered from a human donor in good health. The sample taken for sequencing was PBMCs.

The chain's CDR3 is CSVDPPAPSTDTQYF. The CDR3, as DNA: TGCAGCGTTGACCCCCCAGCGCCTAGCACAGATACGCAGTATTTT. V usage is TRBV29-1 and J usage is TRBJ2-3; D unresolved. Germline CDR1 is SQVTM and CDR2 is ANQGSEA. Trimming took 3 bases from V and 0 from J, leaving 13 bases between them. The CDR3 totals 15 residues.